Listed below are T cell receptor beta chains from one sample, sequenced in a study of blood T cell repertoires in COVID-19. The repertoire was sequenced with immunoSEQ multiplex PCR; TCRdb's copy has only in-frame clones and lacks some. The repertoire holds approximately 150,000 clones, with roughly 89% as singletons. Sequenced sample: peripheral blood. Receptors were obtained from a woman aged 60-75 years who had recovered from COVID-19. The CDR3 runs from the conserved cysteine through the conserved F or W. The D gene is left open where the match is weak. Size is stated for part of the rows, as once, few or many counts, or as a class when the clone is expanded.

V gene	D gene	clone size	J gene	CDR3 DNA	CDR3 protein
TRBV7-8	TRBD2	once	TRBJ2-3	TGTGCCAGCAGCGGAGAGGGCGCTAGCGGGGGCGAGCGGACAGATACGCAGTATTTT	CASSGEGASGGERTDTQYF
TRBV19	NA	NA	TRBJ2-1	TGTGCCAGTACCGCACAGAGCTCCTACAATGAGCAGTTCTTC	CASTAQSSYNEQFF
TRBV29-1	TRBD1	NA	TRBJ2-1	TGCAGCGTTGAAGATCGGGACAGGTACAATGAGCAGTTCTTC	CSVEDRDRYNEQFF
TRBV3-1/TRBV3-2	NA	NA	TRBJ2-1	TGTGCCAGCAGCCAAGGGGCGGGCCTAAACTACAATGAGCAGTTCTTC	CASSQGAGLNYNEQFF
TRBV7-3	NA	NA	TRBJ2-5	TGTGCCAGCAGCCGTTTCGGGGGGCCAGAGACCCAGTACTTC	CASSRFGGPETQYF
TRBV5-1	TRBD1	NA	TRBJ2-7	TGCGCCAGCAGCGCAAGAGGCTTCGGACAGGGGCATCGCGAGCAGTACTTC	CASSARGFGQGHREQYF
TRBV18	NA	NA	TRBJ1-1	TGTGCCAGCTCACCAAAGTTTACAACGGGCACTGAAGCTTTCTTT	CASSPKFTTGTEAFF
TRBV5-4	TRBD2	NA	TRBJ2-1	TGTGCCAGCAGCAAAATAGCGGGGGTTACAGACAATGAGCAGTTCTTC	CASSKIAGVTDNEQFF
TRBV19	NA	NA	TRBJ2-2	TGTGCCAGTAGTATATGGCAGGACTACACCGGGGAGCTGTTTTTT	CASSIWQDYTGELFF
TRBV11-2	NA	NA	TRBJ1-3	TGTGCCAGCAGCTTAGATCAGGGTCTAAGCGGAAACACCATATATTTT	CASSLDQGLSGNTIYF
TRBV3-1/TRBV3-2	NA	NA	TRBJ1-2	TGTGCCAGCAGCCAAGAATCGGCAGGGCTCGGCTACACCTTC	CASSQESAGLGYTF
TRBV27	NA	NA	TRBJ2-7	TGTGCCAGCAGCCACAGTGGGGCGCCTCCCTACGAGCAGTACTTC	CASSHSGAPPYEQYF
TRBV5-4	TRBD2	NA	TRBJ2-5	TGTGCCAGCAGCTCTAAGCGGGGGGGGGAGACCCAGTACTTC	CASSSKRGGETQYF
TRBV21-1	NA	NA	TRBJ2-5	TGTGCCAGCAAAGTTTCGCGGGGGGGGGCTGAAGAGACCCAGTACTTC	CASKVSRGGAEETQYF
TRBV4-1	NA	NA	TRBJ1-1	TGCGCCAGCAGCCAAGACGGGTACACTGAAGCTTTCTTT	CASSQDGYTEAFF
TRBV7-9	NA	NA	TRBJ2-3	TGTGCCAGCAGCTCACACCTCGGGAGTTATCCCGATACGCAGTATTTT	CASSSHLGSYPDTQYF
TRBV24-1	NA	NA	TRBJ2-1	TGTGCCACCAGTGACCTGATCACGGGTGAGCAGTTCTTC	CATSDLITGEQFF